These T cell receptor beta chains were read from a single sample in a study of control samples from healthy donors and cancer patients. The repertoire was sequenced with immunoSEQ multiplex PCR; TCRdb's copy has only in-frame clones and lacks some. The sample contains approximately 97,000 clones, roughly 92% of which appear only once. What was sequenced was blood. The source of these receptors is a human donor in good health. The donor label of this sample is uncertain. CDR3s include the opening cysteine and the closing phenylalanine or tryptophan. Fields, in order: V gene, D gene, clone size, J gene, CDR3 protein, CDR3 DNA. A D gene is named only where the DNA matches it firmly. For some rows the clone size is stated as once, few or many, or as a class when expanded; others skip it.

v_call: TRBV5-1
d_call: -
clone_size: -
j_call: TRBJ2-1
cdr3_aa: CASKIIGGSSYNEQFF
cdr3_nt: TGCGCTAGCAAGATAATAGGGGGGAGCTCCTACAATGAGCAGTTCTTC

v_call: TRBV10-1
d_call: -
clone_size: -
j_call: TRBJ1-1
cdr3_aa: CASSQGLNTAFF
cdr3_nt: TGCGCCAGCTCGCAGGGACTCAATACGGCTTTCTTT

v_call: TRBV11-2
d_call: -
clone_size: -
j_call: TRBJ2-5
cdr3_aa: CASSFYQQETQYF
cdr3_nt: TGTGCCAGCAGCTTCTACCAGCAAGAGACCCAGTACTTC

v_call: TRBV13
d_call: -
clone_size: -
j_call: TRBJ2-1
cdr3_aa: CASSFLDLNAQFF
cdr3_nt: TGTGCCAGCAGCTTTCTCGATCTAAACGCGCAGTTCTTC

v_call: TRBV5-4
d_call: TRBD1
clone_size: -
j_call: TRBJ2-3
cdr3_aa: CASSGLQKGASTDTQYF
cdr3_nt: TGTGCCAGCAGCGGCCTCCAGAAGGGGGCTAGCACAGATACGCAGTATTTT

v_call: TRBV19
d_call: TRBD1
clone_size: -
j_call: TRBJ1-5
cdr3_aa: CASSIEWTGYASNQPQHF
cdr3_nt: TGTGCCAGTAGTATAGAGTGGACAGGGTATGCTAGCAATCAGCCCCAGCATTTT

v_call: TRBV5-1
d_call: TRBD1
clone_size: once
j_call: TRBJ2-5
cdr3_aa: CASSSGTDIQETQYF
cdr3_nt: TGCGCCAGCAGCTCCGGGACAGATATCCAAGAGACCCAGTACTTC

v_call: TRBV29-1
d_call: -
clone_size: -
j_call: TRBJ2-1
cdr3_aa: CSVDRRTYNEQFF
cdr3_nt: TGCAGCGTTGACCGCAGGACCTACAATGAGCAGTTCTTC

v_call: TRBV28
d_call: -
clone_size: -
j_call: TRBJ1-6
cdr3_aa: CASSGGDSPLHF
cdr3_nt: TGTGCCAGCAGTGGGGGGGATTCACCCCTCCACTTT

v_call: TRBV9
d_call: -
clone_size: -
j_call: TRBJ1-6
cdr3_aa: CASSSGTSNSPLHF
cdr3_nt: TGTGCCAGCAGCTCCGGGACATCTAATTCACCCCTCCACTTT